The sequence of this TCR beta chain was determined in a study of cytomegalovirus exposure and HLA in healthy donors (dated 2017 in TCRdb). In terms of the full investigation: According to an earlier analysis of a few hundred of the donors, some 170 million T cells yielded 117 million unique TCR beta sequences and approximately 300 Gb of sequence data. An early release that covered roughly 600 HLA-typed donors contained approximately 320 gigabases of sequencing data and tens of millions of unique TCR sequences. The genetic ancestry cluster associated with self-reported Caucasian donors included roughly 84% of the 300 to 400 genotyped donors. The aim of the study was to test whether cataloging public T cell receptors could identify signatures of past pathogen exposure. The study profiled the T cell repertoires of hundreds of subjects by immunosequencing and related them to cytomegalovirus serostatus. In addition to the first cohort of approximately 670 subjects, a separate validation cohort of 130 or so different subjects was used. To predict cytomegalovirus infection status, the study brought together high-throughput TCR immunosequencing, statistical association of individual TCRs with disease status, and machine learning. In a later analysis, previously published TCR beta repertoires from several hundred donors were re-analyzed and high-resolution HLA genotyping was added so that TCR occurrence patterns could be studied. Rather than drawing on any new phenotypic data, the later analysis identified candidate immune exposures from TCR beta sequences and the way those sequences occurred across donors. To decide whether each TCR beta V gene segment behaved as functional or pseudogenic, an earlier analysis of some 600 of the donors relied on high-throughput TCR beta sequencing. Alongside the repertoire data, information on donor age, sex, ethnicity and CMV serostatus was compiled. Genome-wide SNP genotypes for about 60% of the roughly 670 donors were used in a later genetic analysis, which treated that subset as a discovery cohort. Every repertoire in the discovery cohort had been generated on one and the same sequencing platform. Class I and class II HLA loci were covered by the typing at four-digit resolution. Typing coverage differed by locus: A, B, C, DRB1 and DQB1 were typed in about 620-630 donors, DQA1 in approximately 520, DPA1 in some 600, and DPB1 in around 490. Four to six DR-DQ haplotypes were handled as single units for association and clustering, since linkage in the cohort was strong. Across approximately 400 genotyped donors of the cohort, an average of roughly 250,000 unique TCR beta nucleotide sequences per donor were sequenced, and roughly a sixth of those sequences were non-productive.

To note about this clone: It has no known antigen specificity. No per-base quality is available; no much larger clone lies one base away.

Preparation of the library involved the immunoSEQ multiplex PCR assay. The multiplex PCR relied on a mix of 60 forward primers for TCR Vbeta segments and 13 reverse primers for TCR Jbeta segments. The CDR3 region of rearranged TCR beta genes was amplified from genomic DNA by a multiplex PCR assay. Amplified TCR beta libraries were sequenced as 87-base-pair reads on the Illumina HiSeq System. On the study's bioinformatics: In a later analysis, tens of millions of unique TCR beta chains were counted across the approximately 670 repertoires, and approximately 9.9 million of these chains were shared by at least two donors. A nearest-neighbor algorithm error-corrected the raw reads and collapsed the reads into unique sequences, merging closely related sequences to remove PCR and sequencing errors. To assign V, D and J gene segments, CDR3 sequences were aligned to IMGT reference sequences. For a sequence to be retained, a match of at least six nucleotides was required to both a V gene segment and a J gene segment. Rearrangements were classified as productive when the CDR3 lacked stop codons and remained in frame with V and J, and all other rearrangements were classified as non-productive. CDR3 was defined according to IMGT convention as the region running from the second conserved V-encoded cysteine to the conserved J-encoded phenylalanine. The earlier analysis of about 640 of the donors excluded any sequence lacking an unambiguous match to a single V gene segment. In an earlier analysis of 587 of the donors, a V segment was called functional when productive rearrangements were above 56.7%, and segregating when the standard deviation between donors exceeded 5%. To diagnose cytomegalovirus status from the catalog of TCR beta chain sequences, a statistical classification framework was built. A later analysis assigned V and J genes by comparing TCR nucleotide sequences with IMGT/GENE-DB human TR gene sequences. A later analysis assigned CDR3 sequences and most-parsimonious VDJ recombination scenarios with the TCRdist pipeline. A later analysis defined each TCR beta chain by its CDR3 amino acid sequence plus V-gene family, and excluded reads lacking a unique V-gene family. A later analysis removed roughly 590 highly shared, low-generation-probability nucleotide sequences to deal with suspected cross-contamination and a sequencing artifact. In a later analysis, a clonal expansion index for each public chain was calculated from normalized within-repertoire ranks of inferred template counts. In a later analysis, generation probabilities were computed with a VDJ recombination model fitted to out-of-frame rearrangements, and the resulting probabilities were checked against IGoR. In a later analysis, TCR-TCR, TCR-HLA and TCR-CMV co-occurrence was scored with hypergeometric tests, and a repertoire-size bias correction was applied to TCR pairs. A later analysis estimated false discovery rates by permuting HLA or CMV assignments 20 times. In a later analysis, co-occurring TCRs were grouped with DBSCAN, and TCRdist sequence similarity was added when clustering was performed within HLA-allele-positive subsets. For co-occurrence clustering, repertoires with fewer than 30,000 or more than 120,000 public chains were excluded, along with roughly 5 repertoires with anomalous nucleotide sharing. This immuneACCESS table, as held by TCRdb, lists in-frame sequences with V and J called but not all clones. Of the missing ones, under half trace to an unresolved V gene in checked studies; the others have no known cause. V, J and clone size derive from that table, while D and trimming were established from the DNA sequence. This sample gives 160,000 or so clones in total; roughly 80% of them show up just once. The ten most abundant clones make up 5.5% to 8% of the sample.

The germline ends are 13 bases apart after V is trimmed by 4 bases and J by 9 bases. There are 13 amino acids in the CDR3, from cysteine to phenylalanine inclusive. Only the CDR3 part of the read is kept: 39 bases, read in frame from the first base. In the germline V gene (reference sequence), CDR1 corresponds to SSHAT and CDR2 to FNYEAQ. The cohort comprised around 690 healthy bone marrow donors. At the time of sampling, all cohort members were nominally healthy, though unrecorded immune exposures were likely present. The donor tested CMV seropositive, placing the donor among the roughly 300 seropositive members of the cohort. Each donor provided a peripheral blood sample, and peripheral blood mononuclear cells were used for TCR beta sequencing. The Qiagen DNeasy Blood Extraction Kit was used to extract genomic DNA from the blood cell samples. What the authors observed across the whole study: In an earlier analysis of some 500 of the donors, most TCR beta V segments appeared in productive rearrangements about 87% or about 30% of the time, broadly matching IMGT annotations. Several of the top co-occurrence clusters appeared to be linked to parvovirus B19, influenza, CMV and Epstein-Barr virus, according to a later analysis. In a later analysis, most CMV-associated TCR beta chains were found to appear HLA-restricted, with HLA associations seemingly driven largely by CMV exposure. Cytomegalovirus status was reported to be diagnosed by the classifier with high specificity and sensitivity in both the original and validation cohorts. According to a later genetic analysis, donors in an Asian-associated ancestry cluster had fewer N-insertions in productive TCRs than the approximately 650-donor mean. For the cohort, immune exposure information was limited to CMV serostatus. In a later analysis, TCR association rates were found to vary across HLA loci, with the most associated TCRs seen for DRB1 alleles and the fewest for HLA-C alleles. Sequencing depth was assumed to be roughly uniform across donors in the presence/absence analyses, though that assumption may not hold. V-gene and J-gene trimming of TCR beta chains was associated with a missense DCLRE1C variant in a later genetic analysis, and the association was replicated in an independent cohort. When HLA alleles, especially DR and DQ, strongly co-occurred, TCR associations were difficult to assign to individual alleles. The study gave a list of 150 to 200 TCR beta chains associated with cytomegalovirus. In this cohort, only TCR beta chains were sequenced, and detectable features were limited by the absence of alpha or paired-chain data. In vitro tests confirmed that a few of the cytomegalovirus-associated TCR beta chains recognize cytomegalovirus antigens. According to the authors, the approach could potentially be generalized to other disease states and immunological phenotypes. Because HLA typing was unavailable for some donors at each locus, only the typed subset was used in association tests. Most TCR sequences were seen in very few donors, while some public TCRs were found in many individuals. A further reported finding was that TCR beta sequences accurately predicted the HLA-A and HLA-B alleles for most subjects in the first cohort. Some IMGT-functional V segments, including TRBV6-2 and TRBV6-3, could not be distinguished by the 87-base-pair reads and were therefore excluded. In a later analysis, HLA-associated TCR beta chains were found to be more clonally expanded and to have lower generation probabilities than equally common non-associated chains. Correlated functional status among segregating V segments might reflect linkage disequilibrium, but an unknown experimental factor could not be ruled out. A later analysis associated 15,000 to 20,000 TCR beta sequences with specific HLA alleles at a false discovery rate of 0.05. Seventeen rarely observed V segments, including chromosome 9 orphons, were excluded from the earlier analysis of several hundred of the donors because counts were too low. A cluster of highly shared sequence variants was judged likely to represent a technical artifact of the sequencing pipeline.

What was sequenced was PBMCs. This sequence uses TRBV7-7 and TRBJ2-1; TRBD2 could be the D gene, as 5 bases match. This sequence was found in a woman in her twenties or thirties in good health and CMV-seropositive. Here the CDR3 is given as CASSSTTPGEQFF. Read as DNA, the sequence is TGTGCCAGCAGCTCGACTACTCCGGGTGAGCAGTTCTTC.